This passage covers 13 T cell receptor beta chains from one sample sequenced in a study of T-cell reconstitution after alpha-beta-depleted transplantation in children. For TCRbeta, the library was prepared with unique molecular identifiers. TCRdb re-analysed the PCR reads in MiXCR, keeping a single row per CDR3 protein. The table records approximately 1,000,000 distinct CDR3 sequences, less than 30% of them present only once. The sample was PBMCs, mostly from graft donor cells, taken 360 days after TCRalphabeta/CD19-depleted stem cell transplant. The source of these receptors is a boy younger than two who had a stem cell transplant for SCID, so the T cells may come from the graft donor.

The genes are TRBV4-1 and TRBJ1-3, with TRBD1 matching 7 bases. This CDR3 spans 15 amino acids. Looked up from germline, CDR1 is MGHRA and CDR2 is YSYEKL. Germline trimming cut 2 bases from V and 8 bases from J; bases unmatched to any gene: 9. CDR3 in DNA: TGCGCCAGCAGCCAACTTCCGACAGGGAGGGACACCATATATTTT. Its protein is CASSQLPTGRDTIYF.

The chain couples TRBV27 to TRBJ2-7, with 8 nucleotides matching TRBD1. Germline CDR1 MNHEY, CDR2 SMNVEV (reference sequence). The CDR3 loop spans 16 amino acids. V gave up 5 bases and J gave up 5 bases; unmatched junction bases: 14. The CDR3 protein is CASSQSPTGDKDEQYF. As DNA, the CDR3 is TGTGCCAGCAGTCAGTCCCCGACAGGGGATAAGGACGAGCAGTACTTC.

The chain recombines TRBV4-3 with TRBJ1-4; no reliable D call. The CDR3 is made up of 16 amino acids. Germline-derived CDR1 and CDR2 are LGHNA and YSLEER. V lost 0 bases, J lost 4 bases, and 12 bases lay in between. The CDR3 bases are TGCGCCAGCAGCCAAGACGTGGTCGACCTTAATGAAAAACTGTTTTTT. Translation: CASSQDVVDLNEKLFF.

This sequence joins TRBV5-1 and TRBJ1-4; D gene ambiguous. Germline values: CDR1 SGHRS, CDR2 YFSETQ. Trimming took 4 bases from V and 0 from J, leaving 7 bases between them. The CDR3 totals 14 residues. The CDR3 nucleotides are TGCGCCAGCAGCCCGACGACAACTAATGAAAAACTGTTTTTT. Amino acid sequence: CASSPTTTNEKLFF.

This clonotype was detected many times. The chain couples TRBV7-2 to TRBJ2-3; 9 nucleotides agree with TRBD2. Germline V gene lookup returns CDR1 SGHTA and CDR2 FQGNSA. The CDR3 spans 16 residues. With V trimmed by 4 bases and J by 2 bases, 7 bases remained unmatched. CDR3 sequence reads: CASSWRWTSDTDTQYF. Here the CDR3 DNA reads TGTGCCAGCAGCTGGAGGTGGACTAGCGACACAGATACGCAGTATTTT.

CDR3 DNA sequence: TGCGCCAGCAGCCAAGAGGTGTACAGGGCAGCGGGGGAGCTGTTTTTT. Protein sequence: CASSQEVYRAAGELFF. The rearrangement joins TRBV4-3 to TRBJ2-2; D may be TRBD1 (6 bases). The CDR3 loop spans 16 amino acids. Germline V gives CDR1 LGHNA, CDR2 YSLEER. V gave up 0 bases and J gave up 8 bases, with 16 bases separating them.

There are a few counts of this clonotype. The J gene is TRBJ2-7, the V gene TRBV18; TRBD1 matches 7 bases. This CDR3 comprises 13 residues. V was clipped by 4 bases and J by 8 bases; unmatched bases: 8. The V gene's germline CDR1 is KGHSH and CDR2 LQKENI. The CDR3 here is CASSLGQELKQYF. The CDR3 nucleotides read TGTGCCAGCTCACTTGGACAGGAACTCAAGCAGTACTTC.

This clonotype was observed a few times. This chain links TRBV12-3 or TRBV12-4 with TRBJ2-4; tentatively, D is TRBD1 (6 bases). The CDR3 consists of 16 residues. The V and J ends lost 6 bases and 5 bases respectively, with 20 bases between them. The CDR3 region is CASSLAPNREENIQYF. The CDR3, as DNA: TGTGCCAGCAGCCTGGCCCCCAACAGGGAAGAAAACATTCAGTACTTC.

CDR3 nucleotides: TGCGCCAGCAGCACCCGAAGGTTATGGGGGGGCACAGATACGCAGTATTTT. Its translation: CASSTRRLWGGTDTQYF. This chain links TRBV5-1 with TRBJ2-3, with D possibly TRBD2 on 6 matching bases. The CDR3 runs 17 residues. The V and J ends lost 4 bases and 1 base respectively, with 19 bases between them. CDR1 and CDR2 (germline): SGHRS, YFSETQ.

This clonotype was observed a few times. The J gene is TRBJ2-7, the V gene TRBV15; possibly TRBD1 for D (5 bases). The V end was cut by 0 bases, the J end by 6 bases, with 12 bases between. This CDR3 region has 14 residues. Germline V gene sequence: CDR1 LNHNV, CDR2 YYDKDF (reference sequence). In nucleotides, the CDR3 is TGTGCCACCAGCAGAGATGGTAGGGGCACCGAGCAGTACTTC. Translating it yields CATSRDGRGTEQYF. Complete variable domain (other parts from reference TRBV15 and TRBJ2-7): DAMVIQNPRYQVTQFGKPVTLSCSQTLNHNVMYWYQQKSSQAPKLLFHYYDKDFNNEADTPDNFQSRRPNTSFCFLDIRSPGLGDTAMYLCATSRDGRGTEQYFGPGTRLTVT.

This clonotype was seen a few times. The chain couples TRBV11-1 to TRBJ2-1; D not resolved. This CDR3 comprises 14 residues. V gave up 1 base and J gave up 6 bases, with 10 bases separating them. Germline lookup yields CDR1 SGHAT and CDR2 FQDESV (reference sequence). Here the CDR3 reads CASSLVRRANEQFF. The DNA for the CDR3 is TGTGCCAGCAGCTTAGTACGACGGGCCAATGAGCAGTTCTTC.

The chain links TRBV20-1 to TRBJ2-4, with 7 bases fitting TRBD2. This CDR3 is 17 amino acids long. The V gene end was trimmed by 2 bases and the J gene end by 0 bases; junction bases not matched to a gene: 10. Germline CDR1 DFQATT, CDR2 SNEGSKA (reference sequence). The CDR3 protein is CSARSSGGATAKNIQYF. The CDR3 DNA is TGCAGTGCTAGATCCTCGGGGGGAGCTACAGCCAAAAACATTCAGTACTTC.

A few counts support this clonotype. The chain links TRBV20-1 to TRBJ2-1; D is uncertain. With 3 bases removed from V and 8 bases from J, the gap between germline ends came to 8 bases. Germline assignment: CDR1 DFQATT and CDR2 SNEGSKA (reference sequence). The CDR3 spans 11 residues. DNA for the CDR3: TGCAGTGCTAGTCTTCGAGATGAGCAGTTCTTC. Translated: CSASLRDEQFF.